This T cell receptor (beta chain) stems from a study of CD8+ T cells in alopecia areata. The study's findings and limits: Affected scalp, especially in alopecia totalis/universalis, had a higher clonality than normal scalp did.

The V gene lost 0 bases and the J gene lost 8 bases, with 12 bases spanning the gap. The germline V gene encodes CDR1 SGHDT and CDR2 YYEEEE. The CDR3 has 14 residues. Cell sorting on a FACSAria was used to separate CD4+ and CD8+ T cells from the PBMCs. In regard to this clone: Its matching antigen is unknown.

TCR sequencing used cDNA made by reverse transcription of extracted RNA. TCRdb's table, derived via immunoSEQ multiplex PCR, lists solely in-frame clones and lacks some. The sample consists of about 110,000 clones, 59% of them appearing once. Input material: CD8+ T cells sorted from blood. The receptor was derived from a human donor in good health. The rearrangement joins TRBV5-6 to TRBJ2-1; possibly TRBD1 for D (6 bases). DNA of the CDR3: TGTGCCAGCAGCTTGGCCACAGGGTTGCATGAGCAGTTCTTC. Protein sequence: CASSLATGLHEQFF.